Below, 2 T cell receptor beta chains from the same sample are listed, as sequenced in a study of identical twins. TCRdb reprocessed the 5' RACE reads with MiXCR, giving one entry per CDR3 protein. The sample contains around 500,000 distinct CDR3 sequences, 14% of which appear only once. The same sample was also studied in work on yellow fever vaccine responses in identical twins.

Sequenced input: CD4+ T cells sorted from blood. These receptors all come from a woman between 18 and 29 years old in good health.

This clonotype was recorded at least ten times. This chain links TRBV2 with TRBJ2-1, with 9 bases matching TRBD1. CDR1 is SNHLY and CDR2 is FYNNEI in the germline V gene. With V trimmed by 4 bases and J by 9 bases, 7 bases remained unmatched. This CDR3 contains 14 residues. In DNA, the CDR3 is TGTGCCAGCAGTGGGGGGACAGGGAGAAGTGAGCAGTTCTTC. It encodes CASSGGTGRSEQFF.

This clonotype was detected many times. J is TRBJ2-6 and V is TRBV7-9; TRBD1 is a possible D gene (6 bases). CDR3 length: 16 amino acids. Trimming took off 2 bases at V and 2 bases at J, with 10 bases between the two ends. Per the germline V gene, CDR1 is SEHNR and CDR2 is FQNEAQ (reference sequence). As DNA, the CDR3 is TGTGCCAGCAGCTTAAGGGCAGGGGCTGGGGCCAACGTCCTGACTTTC. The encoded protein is CASSLRAGAGANVLTF.